The rows below give T cell receptor beta chains drawn from one sample of a study of blood T cell repertoires in COVID-19. The data were produced by immunoSEQ multiplex PCR, yet TCRdb's version contains in-frame clones alone and is incomplete. The table lists over 250,000 clones, 60% to 75% of them singletons. Sequencing was done on a sample of peripheral blood. The receptors derive from a woman of 80 years or more with acute or convalescent COVID-19. Each CDR3 is given with its conserved first and last residue. The D gene is left open where the match is weak. Not every row has a clone size; where given, it reads once, few, many or a size class.

len | abundance | d_gene | j_gene | v_gene | CDR3aa | CDR3nt
16 | many | - | TRBJ2-3 | TRBV5-1 | CASSLGEVLPGDTQYF | TGCGCCAGCAGCTTGGGTGAGGTCCTTCCGGGGGATACGCAGTATTTT
14 | - | - | TRBJ2-1 | TRBV5-1 | CASTRQSSYNEQFF | TGCGCCAGCACGCGACAGAGCTCCTACAATGAGCAGTTCTTC
16 | - | TRBD2 | TRBJ2-5 | TRBV6-5 | CASSYGTSRGQETQYF | TGTGCCAGCAGTTATGGGACTAGCCGGGGCCAAGAGACCCAGTACTTC
16 | - | - | TRBJ2-3 | TRBV7-2 | CASSLSRTGTTDTQYF | TGTGCCAGCAGCTTAAGTAGAACAGGGACCACAGATACGCAGTATTTT
13 | - | - | TRBJ2-1 | TRBV7-6 | CASSLAGDNEQFF | TGTGCCAGCAGCTTAGCAGGGGACAATGAGCAGTTCTTC
15 | few | TRBD1 | TRBJ1-1 | TRBV6-5 | CASSYSGQVNTEAFF | TGTGCCAGCAGTTACTCGGGACAGGTGAACACTGAAGCTTTCTTT
17 | once | - | TRBJ1-1 | TRBV30 | CAWRLPAGRVMSTEAFF | TGTGCCTGGAGACTCCCGGCGGGCCGCGTAATGAGCACTGAAGCTTTCTTT
15 | - | - | TRBJ2-1 | TRBV2 | CASSGQVISYNEQFF | TGTGCCAGCAGTGGACAGGTTATCTCCTACAATGAGCAGTTCTTC
15 | once | - | TRBJ2-5 | TRBV30 | CAWNRFPGDQETQYF | TGTGCCTGGAATCGTTTTCCGGGGGATCAAGAGACCCAGTACTTC
13 | - | TRBD1 | TRBJ1-2 | TRBV30 | CAWSVTGAEGYTF | TGTGCCTGGAGTGTCACAGGGGCGGAGGGCTACACCTTC
13 | once | - | TRBJ1-2 | TRBV5-4 | CASNGDRFYGYTF | TGTGCCAGCAACGGCGACAGATTCTATGGCTACACCTTC
14 | - | TRBD2 | TRBJ2-1 | TRBV7-2 | CASSLAGGLNEQFF | TGTGCCAGCAGTCTAGCGGGGGGCTTAAATGAGCAGTTCTTC
15 | once | TRBD2 | TRBJ2-1 | TRBV14 | CASSPGLADYNEQFF | TGTGCCAGCAGCCCCGGACTAGCGGACTACAATGAGCAGTTCTTC
12 | - | TRBD1 | TRBJ2-1 | TRBV12-3/TRBV12-4 | CASRDRMNEQFF | TGTGCCAGCAGGGACAGGATGAATGAGCAGTTCTTC
14 | - | - | TRBJ1-1 | TRBV6-1 | CASSEGQANTEAFF | TGTGCCAGCAGTGAAGGACAGGCAAACACTGAAGCTTTCTTT
20 | - | TRBD2 | TRBJ2-5 | TRBV6-1 | CASSDPGWGVAGGIQETQYF | TGTGCCAGCAGTGACCCCGGGTGGGGTGTAGCGGGAGGGATTCAAGAGACCCAGTACTTC
18 | - | TRBD2 | TRBJ2-7 | TRBV5-1 | CASSSGLAGALGNHEQYF | TGCGCCAGCAGCTCGGGACTAGCGGGAGCCCTGGGGAACCACGAGCAGTACTTC
13 | - | - | TRBJ1-5 | TRBV27 | CASSFRGFQPQHF | TGTGCCAGCAGTTTTAGGGGTTTTCAGCCCCAGCATTTT
15 | - | TRBD2 | TRBJ2-1 | TRBV6-5 | CASRPIGLAGGEQFF | TGTGCCAGCAGACCGATCGGACTAGCGGGAGGTGAGCAGTTCTTC
14 | - | TRBD1 | TRBJ1-2 | TRBV6-5 | CASRNTGGYYGYTF | TGTGCCAGCAGGAACACAGGGGGCTACTATGGCTACACCTTC
16 | - | TRBD2 | TRBJ2-1 | TRBV6-6 | CASSILGRASYNEQFF | TGTGCCAGCAGTATATTGGGGAGGGCCTCCTACAATGAGCAGTTCTTC
14 | once | TRBD2 | TRBJ2-3 | TRBV11-2 | CASSLAGTSNTQYF | TGTGCCAGCAGCTTAGCCGGGACTAGTAATACGCAGTATTTT
15 | - | TRBD2 | TRBJ2-5 | TRBV4-1 | CASSHTSGGRETQYF | TGCGCCAGCAGCCACACTAGCGGGGGGCGGGAGACCCAGTACTTC
15 | few | TRBD1 | TRBJ2-1 | TRBV4-1 | CASSQPGQGRGRQFF | TGCGCCAGCAGCCAACCGGGACAGGGGCGCGGTAGGCAGTTCTTC
15 | - | - | TRBJ1-4 | TRBV2 | CASSVFAGAREKLFF | TGTGCCAGCAGTGTCTTTGCGGGGGCTAGGGAAAAACTGTTTTTT
12 | - | - | TRBJ1-3 | TRBV7-9 | CASSHSGNTIYF | TGTGCCAGCAGCCACTCTGGAAACACCATATATTTT
16 | - | - | TRBJ2-6 | TRBV3-1/TRBV3-2 | CASSQGGGSGANVLTF | TGTGCCAGCAGCCAAGGAGGGGGATCTGGGGCCAACGTCCTGACTTTC
17 | - | TRBD2 | TRBJ2-1 | TRBV6-2/TRBV6-3 | CASSRAFSGRAINEQFF | TGTGCCAGCAGCCGAGCCTTTAGCGGGAGGGCCATCAATGAGCAGTTCTTC
14 | - | TRBD2 | TRBJ2-1 | TRBV6-5 | CASIAGRGYNEQFF | TGTGCCAGCATTGCAGGGAGGGGATACAATGAGCAGTTCTTC
14 | - | TRBD2 | TRBJ2-3 | TRBV6-5 | CASRGGLGRETQYF | TGTGCCAGCAGGGGAGGACTAGGTCGGGAAACGCAGTATTTT
18 | - | TRBD1 | TRBJ1-3 | TRBV29-1 | CSPAGRTGFMETGNTIYF | TGCAGCCCCGCCGGGAGGACAGGGTTTATGGAGACTGGAAACACCATATATTTT
14 | - | TRBD1 | TRBJ1-2 | TRBV18 | CASSPAGQFYGYTF | TGTGCCAGCTCACCAGCGGGACAGTTCTATGGCTACACCTTC
13 | - | - | TRBJ1-2 | TRBV18 | CASSQGVNYGYTF | TGTGCCAGCTCACAAGGGGTCAACTATGGCTACACCTTC
15 | few | - | TRBJ1-1 | TRBV6-5 | CASSYSSSEGTEAFF | TGTGCCAGCAGTTACTCGAGTAGCGAGGGCACTGAAGCTTTCTTT
14 | once | - | TRBJ1-3 | TRBV2 | CASSPQGWIGTIYF | TGTGCCAGCAGCCCCCAGGGGTGGATTGGTACCATATATTTT
13 | few | - | TRBJ2-7 | TRBV2 | CATWTVESYEQYF | TGTGCCACCTGGACAGTGGAATCCTACGAGCAGTACTTC
14 | once | - | TRBJ1-6 | TRBV6-5 | CASSWTAYNSPLHF | TGTGCCAGCTCTTGGACAGCTTATAATTCACCCCTCCACTTT
16 | - | - | TRBJ2-3 | TRBV3-1/TRBV3-2 | CASSQREGGRSDTQYF | TGTGCCAGCAGCCAAAGGGAGGGGGGGCGGTCAGATACGCAGTATTTT
16 | - | TRBD1 | TRBJ2-5 | TRBV7-2 | CASSLGGRGQRETQYF | TGTGCCAGCAGCTTGGGGGGCAGGGGGCAGCGAGAGACCCAGTACTTC
16 | - | TRBD1 | TRBJ2-5 | TRBV5-4 | CASSPGGTGGEETQYF | TGTGCCAGCAGCCCGGGCGGGACAGGGGGCGAGGAGACCCAGTACTTC
15 | once | - | TRBJ1-1 | TRBV7-9 | CASSLARGANTEAFF | TGTGCCAGCAGCTTAGCTCGGGGGGCAAACACTGAAGCTTTCTTT
17 | - | - | TRBJ1-6 | TRBV10-3 | CAISVGQSSSYNSPLHF | TGTGCCATCAGTGTCGGACAGTCGAGCTCCTATAATTCACCCCTCCACTTT
14 | - | - | TRBJ1-1 | TRBV7-9 | CASSLVAGNTEAFF | TGTGCCAGCAGCTTAGTCGCCGGTAACACTGAAGCTTTCTTT
14 | few | - | TRBJ2-3 | TRBV6-5 | CASSYSTGRDTQYF | TGTGCCAGCAGTTACTCGACAGGGAGGGATACGCAGTATTTT
14 | - | - | TRBJ1-1 | TRBV7-9 | CASSPQGPNTEAFF | TGTGCCAGCAGCCCACAGGGACCGAACACTGAAGCTTTCTTT
13 | few | TRBD1 | TRBJ1-6 | TRBV12-3/TRBV12-4 | CASRETGNSPLHF | TGTGCCAGCAGGGAGACAGGGAATTCACCCCTCCACTTT
14 | once | - | TRBJ1-2 | TRBV27 | CASSPNRPNYGYTF | TGTGCCAGCAGTCCTAATCGTCCTAACTATGGCTACACCTTC
16 | - | TRBD2 | TRBJ2-5 | TRBV2 | CASHFGTSGGQETQYF | TGTGCCAGCCACTTCGGGACTAGCGGGGGCCAAGAGACCCAGTACTTC
16 | - | - | TRBJ2-1 | TRBV4-1 | CASSQGRARSYNEQFF | TGCGCCAGCAGCCAAGGCAGGGCCCGCTCCTACAATGAGCAGTTCTTC
13 | - | TRBD1 | TRBJ1-6 | TRBV6-5 | CAFKTGPNSPLHF | TGTGCCTTCAAGACAGGGCCTAATTCACCCCTCCACTTT
12 | - | - | TRBJ2-1 | TRBV19 | CASTPRGGEQFF | TGTGCCAGTACCCCAAGGGGGGGTGAGCAGTTCTTC
17 | few | TRBD1 | TRBJ1-3 | TRBV5-1 | CASSLRGAGGTGNTIYF | TGCGCCAGCAGCTTGCGGGGGGCAGGGGGCACTGGAAACACCATATATTTT
15 | - | TRBD2 | TRBJ2-3 | TRBV27 | CASSFRTSGKDTQYF | TGTGCCAGCAGTTTTAGAACTAGCGGGAAAGATACGCAGTATTTT
15 | once | TRBD1 | TRBJ1-6 | TRBV7-2 | CASSLRTGGNSPLHF | TGTGCCAGCAGCTTAAGGACAGGGGGGAATTCACCCCTCCACTTT
12 | - | - | TRBJ1-2 | TRBV19 | CASTQGLYGYTF | TGTGCCAGTACTCAAGGACTCTATGGCTACACCTTC
13 | - | - | TRBJ1-1 | TRBV19 | CASSMAPNTEAFF | TGTGCCAGTAGTATGGCCCCGAACACTGAAGCTTTCTTT
14 | few | TRBD1 | TRBJ2-7 | TRBV7-3 | CASSARGFGGEQYF | TGTGCCAGCAGCGCCAGGGGGTTTGGGGGCGAGCAGTACTTC